This TCR beta chain came from a study of regulatory T cells in long-lasting Graves disease. With respect to this clonotype: What it binds is not known.

General study results and limits: Shared public clonotypes totalled 2,741 in persistent patients, compared with just under 1,000 in new patients.

Germline-derived CDR1 and CDR2 are SQVTM and ANQGSEA. The CDR3 is 13 amino acids. Trimming took 6 bases from V and 3 from J, leaving 12 bases between them. Through Arm-PCR of CDR3 regions and iRepertoire HTBI primers, TCR beta libraries were built. As processed by the authors: Taken together, the samples had 62 TRBV and 15 or so TRBJ segments identified. TCRdb fed the multiplex PCR reads into MiXCR, producing one record per CDR3 protein. The V and J calls were not made by the authors but by TCRdb's processing. The sample lists around 470,000 distinct CDR3 sequences; roughly 15% were seen once. Time point denoted: newly diagnosed GD, antithyroid drugs for less than 3 months. Extracted PBMC RNA gave rise to the TCR library. These records were also assigned to another study, of T cells in Graves' hyperthyroidism and ophthalmopathy.

The sequencing here drew on peripheral blood mononuclear cells (PBMCs), taken at new diagnosis, from a patient treated with antithyroid drugs. The V call is TRBV29-1, the J call TRBJ1-3; D is uncertain. This clonotype was obtained from a woman aged 50 to 65 with Graves disease. CDR3 DNA sequence: TGCAGCGTCGGAGCGGGTATTGGAAACACCATATATTTT. It is translated as CSVGAGIGNTIYF.